The sequence of this T cell receptor beta chain was determined in a study of beta chain features in type 1 diabetes. The overall study: Investigators examined around 98 million sorted cells across all samples.

Study observations and caveats: All four CD4+ subsets of Type 1 diabetes patients contained TCRB CDR3s that were moderately but significantly shorter. Amplification by PCR could prefer shorter templates, with the same effect in patients and controls. When VDJ junctions were examined, type 1 diabetes patients showed fewer insertions and more deletions.

Notes on this clone: Its antigen is unknown.

CDR3 length: 14 amino acids. Germline V gene lookup returns CDR1 SGDLS and CDR2 YYNGEE. V lost 7 bases, J lost 4 bases, and 16 bases lay in between. The entirety of the isolated RNA underwent reverse transcription, so expressed TCRB transcripts were sequenced. Libraries were prepared by immunoSEQ multiplex PCR; TCRdb keeps only in-frame clonotypes and omits some of them. The sample lists 970,000 or so clones; about a sixth were seen once. This clonotype originated in a woman aged 18 to 35 in good health. V gene TRBV9 combines with J gene TRBJ2-3; unclear D gene. Sequencing input: naive CD4+ T cells from blood. CDR3 sequence (DNA): TGTGCCAGCTCACTCCGGACCGGCCCAGATACGCAGTATTTT. Its protein is CASSLRTGPDTQYF. The whole variable domain, remainder taken from reference TRBV9 and TRBJ2-3, is DSGVTQTPKHLITATGQRVTLRCSPRSGDLSVYWYQQSLDQGLQFLIQYYNGEERAKGNILERFSAQQFPDLHSELNLSSLELGDSALYFCASSLRTGPDTQYFGPGTRLTVL.